This TCR beta chain was identified during a study of T-cell reconstitution after alpha-beta-depleted transplantation in children. On this clonotype itself: The antigen is unknown.

Construction of the TCRbeta library involved unique molecular identifiers. A single record per CDR3 protein comes from TCRdb applying MiXCR to the PCR reads. Of 55,000 to 65,000 distinct CDR3 sequences in the sample, less than 55% were seen once. Trimming stripped 6 bases from V and 3 bases from J, with 11 bases between. This CDR3 has 13 residues. Germline V gives CDR1 MNHNS, CDR2 SASEGT. Study conclusions and caveats: Reports say that about two months after transplant, the alpha-beta T cells came out of several hundred graft clones that had expanded. A year had passed since transplant, and T-cell counts and diversity by then came mostly from newly produced T cells.

The receptor comes from a male patient younger than 18 who had a stem cell transplant for acute lymphoblastic leukemia, so the T cells may come from the graft donor. Specimen: PBMCs, mostly from graft donor cells, collected 360 days after TCRalphabeta/CD19-depleted stem cell transplant. The chain combines TRBV6-1 with TRBJ2-5; a weak D match, TRBD2 (5 bases). CDR3 nucleotides: TGTGCCAGCAGGTCAGCGGTAAAAGAGACCCAGTACTTC. Residues: CASRSAVKETQYF.